This is a list of T cell receptor beta chains from one sample in a study of control samples from healthy donors and cancer patients. Some clones are missing from TCRdb's copy, which holds only in-frame ones; the method was immunoSEQ multiplex PCR. The top ten hold about 20% of the sample, which has some 97,000 clones, roughly 87% seen once. The sample taken for sequencing was blood. These receptors were taken from a woman in her forties or fifties in good health. Both conserved end residues are part of each CDR3. The D gene is left open where the match is weak. Rows may omit the clone size; those that give it use once, few, many or a size class.

CASMKNTEAFF TGTGCCAGCATGAAGAACACTGAAGCTTTCTTT . TRBJ1-1 TRBV5-4 .
CASSGGTFGGYTF TGTGCCAGCAGTGGGGGGACTTTCGGCGGCTACACCTTC few TRBJ1-2 TRBV25-1 .
CASSFGTGFRQETQYF TGTGCCAGCAGCTTCGGGACAGGGTTCAGGCAAGAGACCCAGTACTTC . TRBJ2-5 TRBV5-6 TRBD1
CASSLKGQPPPEAFF TGTGCCAGCAGCTTAAAGGGACAGCCCCCGCCTGAAGCTTTCTTT . TRBJ1-1 TRBV11-2 TRBD1
CASSSPGAPYNEQFF TGTGCCAGCAGCTCCCCGGGGGCCCCCTACAATGAGCAGTTCTTC once TRBJ2-1 TRBV7-3 .
CASSYVRNSPLHF TGTGCCAGCAGCTACGTTAGGAATTCACCCCTCCACTTT few TRBJ1-6 TRBV7-3 .
CAWTPPWAVNTEAFF TGTGCCTGGACCCCTCCCTGGGCGGTGAACACTGAAGCTTTCTTT . TRBJ1-1 TRBV30 .
CAINDRGADQETQYF TGTGCCATCAATGACAGGGGGGCCGACCAAGAGACCCAGTACTTC . TRBJ2-5 TRBV10-3 TRBD1
CASSLLGANTGELFF TGTGCCAGCAGTTTATTAGGGGCGAACACCGGGGAGCTGTTTTTT . TRBJ2-2 TRBV27 .
CASSQDLEVGAKRSYGYTF TGTGCCAGCAGCCAAGATCTGGAGGTCGGTGCGAAAAGGAGCTATGGCTACACCTTC . TRBJ1-2 TRBV14 .